Listed below are T cell receptor beta chains from one sample, sequenced in a study of blood T cells in healthy people across ages. TCRdb ran MiXCR on the 5' RACE reads and lists one entry per CDR3 protein. Of about 1 million distinct CDR3 sequences in the sample, roughly 45% are singletons; the top ten hold over 15%. The sequenced sample consisted of blood. These receptors came from a woman in her sixties in good health. Both conserved end residues are part of each CDR3. Fields, in order: J gene, D gene, V gene, clone size, CDR3 protein, CDR3 DNA. D genes are given only for firm matches. Clone size, where shown, is once, few, many, or a class for clones that have expanded.

>TRBJ1-5|NA|TRBV20-1|NA
CSARPHGGGFNQPQHF
TGCAGTGCCCGGCCGCATGGGGGCGGTTTCAATCAGCCCCAGCATTTT
>TRBJ2-1|TRBD2|TRBV4-2|NA
CASSPQGTTERGHHYYNEQFF
TGTGCCAGCAGCCCTCAGGGAACTACGGAGCGGGGCCACCACTACTACAATGAGCAGTTCTTC
>TRBJ1-5|NA|TRBV27|few
CASSFAGVNQPQHF
TGTGCCAGCAGTTTTGCAGGGGTTAATCAGCCCCAGCATTTT
>TRBJ2-3|NA|TRBV2|NA
CASSYLAESSTDTQYF
TGTGCCAGCAGTTACTTAGCGGAATCTAGCACAGATACGCAGTATTTT
>TRBJ2-1|TRBD2|TRBV20-1|NA
CSAMGLAGDNEQFF
TGCAGTGCTATGGGACTAGCGGGGGACAATGAGCAGTTCTTC
>TRBJ2-7|NA|TRBV27|once
CASSFLPGPRYERYF
TGTGCCAGCAGTTTCCTACCGGGACCTCGATACGAGCGGTACTTC
>TRBJ2-5|NA|TRBV5-1|few
CASSPRVGLQETQYF
TGCGCCAGCAGTCCACGGGTGGGACTTCAAGAGACCCAGTACTTC
>TRBJ2-4|NA|TRBV7-2|few
CASSLAGAYIGAKNIQYF
TGTGCCAGCAGCTTAGCGGGAGCTTACATTGGGGCCAAAAACATTCAGTACTTC
>TRBJ2-6|NA|TRBV4-1|NA
CASSLNWGQYRSGANVLTF
TGCGCCAGCAGCCTAAATTGGGGGCAGTATCGCTCTGGGGCCAACGTCCTGACTTTC
>TRBJ1-6|TRBD1|TRBV12-3/TRBV12-4|few
CASSRQGNSPLHF
TGTGCCAGCAGTCGACAGGGTAATTCACCCCTCCACTTT
>TRBJ2-6|NA|TRBV29-1|NA
CSASDPSGANVQTF
TGCAGCGCTTCCGACCCCTCTGGGGCCAACGTCCAGACTTTC
>TRBJ2-3|NA|TRBV6-4|few
CASSDSAGPATQYF
TGTGCCAGCAGTGATTCGGCGGGGCCAGCTACGCAGTATTTT
>TRBJ2-1|NA|TRBV12-3/TRBV12-4|NA
CASSLELFEQFF
TGTGCCAGCAGTTTAGAGCTCTTTGAGCAGTTCTTC